This section outlines one TCR beta chain sequence together with its context. This sample is part of a study of control samples from healthy donors and cancer patients. The method was immunoSEQ multiplex PCR; TCRdb's version includes in-frame clones alone and lacks a portion of them. Of about 94,000 clones listed, 90% are singletons. The CDR3 is 17 residues long. Germline-derived CDR1 and CDR2 are MNHNS and SASEGT. The ends were cut back, 3 bases at V and 8 bases at J, with 20 bases in the middle. The receptor comes from a young woman in good health. The sequencing input was blood. This chain joins TRBV6-1 and TRBJ1-6; D is perhaps TRBD1 (5 bases). In DNA form, the CDR3 reads TGTGCCAGCAGTGAGAGACCGACGGACAAGACTTATTCACCCCTCCACTTT. Amino acid sequence: CASSERPTDKTYSPLHF.